This T cell receptor (beta chain) was sequenced in a study of T cells in Graves' hyperthyroidism and ophthalmopathy. Findings and limits, study-wide: Blood also showed most of the thyroid clonotypes that were expanded above 0.001. Ophthalmopathy could be told apart from stable hyperthyroidism with a 13 V-J model. Ophthalmopathy prediction by the model preceded onset by a median roughly 6 months.

Germline-derived CDR1 and CDR2 are MGHDK and SYGVNS. V lost 7 bases and J 4 bases, leaving 13 bases between the germline ends. The CDR3 is made up of 13 amino acids. Clinical symptoms, serum thyroxine, TRAb, thyroid ultrasound and orbital computed tomography informed diagnoses. What was amplified from RNA transcripts were TCR beta CDR3 regions. With the HTBI primer set, the TCR CDR3 went through a first round of RT-PCR. From the multiplex PCR reads, TCRdb called clonotypes with MiXCR, one entry per CDR3 protein. The table lists around 250,000 distinct CDR3 sequences, roughly 15% of them singletons. This clonotype was seen ten or more times. Its specificity is unknown.

Sequencing used blood. The clonotype comes from a woman between 40 and 50 years old with Graves' hyperthyroidism that later progressed to Graves' ophthalmopathy. The gene calls are TRBV25-1 and TRBJ2-5; D may be TRBD1 (6 bases). The CDR3 coding sequence is TGTGCCAGCAAAATGACAGGTCGAGAGACCCAGTACTTC. Translation gives CASKMTGRETQYF.